This T cell receptor beta chain was captured in a study of blood T cell repertoires in COVID-19. Produced via immunoSEQ multiplex PCR; TCRdb's table is partial and in-frame only. The sample consists of around 140,000 clones, approximately 90% of them appearing once. This TCR derives from a man aged 45-65 years with active or convalescent COVID-19. The sample was peripheral blood.

CDR3 nucleotides: TGTGCCACGGAACAGGGGGCTTTACAGTCCGGGGAGCTGTTTTTT. It specifies CATEQGALQSGELFF. The rearrangement uses TRBV15 and TRBJ2-2; 9 bases are shared with TRBD1. CDR1 and CDR2 (germline): LNHNV, YYDKDF (reference sequence). The CDR3 has 15 residues. J gave up 6 bases and V 9 bases, and 11 bases lay outside the gene matches.